The rows below give T cell receptor beta chains drawn from one sample of a study of T cell responses to AZD1222 COVID-19 vaccine. Assay: immunoSEQ multiplex PCR; the TCRdb copy retains only in-frame clones and omits some. The sample holds around 94,000 clones, about 88% seen once. This sample comprised peripheral blood, obtained on day 0 of AZD1222 vaccination. The receptor source for this set is an adult in good health. Both conserved end residues are part of each CDR3. A D gene is named only where the DNA matches it firmly. Size is omitted from some rows. Given values are once, few, many or a class for expanded clones.

d_gene,v_gene,j_gene,abundance,len,CDR3nt,CDR3aa
.,TRBV18,TRBJ1-1,.,14,TGTGCCAGCTCACCATCATCTATGAACACTGAAGCTTTCTTT,CASSPSSMNTEAFF
.,TRBV4-1,TRBJ2-5,.,14,TGCGCCAGCAGCCTCCTAGCTAATCAAGAGACCCAGTACTTC,CASSLLANQETQYF
TRBD1,TRBV5-1,TRBJ1-6,few,14,TGCGCCAGCAGCTTGTCGACAGGGAATTCACCCCTCCACTTT,CASSLSTGNSPLHF
.,TRBV29-1,TRBJ2-1,.,12,TGCAGCGTTGAAGTGGCTCGGAATGAGCAGTTCTTC,CSVEVARNEQFF
TRBD2,TRBV18,TRBJ2-3,.,18,TGTGCCAGCTCACAAAATCCGGGACTAGCGGGAGTATCAGATACGCAGTATTTT,CASSQNPGLAGVSDTQYF
.,TRBV9,TRBJ1-3,.,13,TGTGCCAGCAGCGCCTCTTCTGGAAACACCATATATTTT,CASSASSGNTIYF
.,TRBV7-2,TRBJ2-5,.,14,TGTGCCAGCAGCTCCGGACAACCTCAAGAGACCCAGTACTTC,CASSSGQPQETQYF
.,TRBV28,TRBJ2-3,once,17,TGTGCCAGCAGTCCCTATGTGGGGGGTGGCAGCACAGATACGCAGTATTTT,CASSPYVGGGSTDTQYF
.,TRBV7-8,TRBJ1-1,.,14,TGTGCCAGCAGCTTAGCGTCCCCGAACACTGAAGCTTTCTTT,CASSLASPNTEAFF
.,TRBV6-5,TRBJ2-7,.,13,TGTGCCAGCGGCGCGGTGGGAGACTACGAGCAGTACTTC,CASGAVGDYEQYF
TRBD2,TRBV18,TRBJ2-1,.,14,TGTGCCAGCTCACTGACTAGCGGGGTTAATGAGCAGTTCTTC,CASSLTSGVNEQFF
.,TRBV11-1,TRBJ1-2,.,15,TGTGCCAGCAGCTTAGGGAGTCAGTCCTCCTATGGCTACACCTTC,CASSLGSQSSYGYTF
TRBD1,TRBV28,TRBJ1-1,.,15,TGTGCCAGCAGTGGGGCAGACAGGGGTAGCACTGAAGCTTTCTTT,CASSGADRGSTEAFF
.,TRBV1,TRBJ1-5,few,15,TGCACCAGCGGTTTCAGGGGCCCTAGCAATCAGCCCCAGCATTTT,CTSGFRGPSNQPQHF
TRBD2,TRBV5-1,TRBJ2-3,.,17,TGCGCCAGCAGCTTGGGGGGACTAGCGGGGCACACAGATACGCAGTATTTT,CASSLGGLAGHTDTQYF
.,TRBV6-5,TRBJ1-1,.,14,TGTGCCAGCAGCCCGGGCCCAGCGGACACTGAAGCTTTCTTT,CASSPGPADTEAFF
.,TRBV11-1,TRBJ2-3,.,15,TGTGCCAGCAGCTTAGCGGGGGTAGCAGGGTATACGCAGTATTTT,CASSLAGVAGYTQYF
.,TRBV11-2,TRBJ1-4,.,15,TGTGCCAGCAGCGCCCGGGGCAGACTAAATGAAAAACTGTTTTTT,CASSARGRLNEKLFF
.,TRBV12-3/TRBV12-4,TRBJ1-1,.,12,TGTGCCAGCAGTTTTCTGAACACTGAAGCTTTCTTT,CASSFLNTEAFF
.,TRBV21-1,TRBJ1-4,.,14,TGTGCCAGCGGTTGCTGCGCAACTAATGAAAAACTGTTTTTT,CASGCCATNEKLFF
.,TRBV4-1,TRBJ2-6,.,17,TGCGCCAGCAGCCAAGATTTGGCAGGCACCGGGGCCAACGTCCTGACTTTC,CASSQDLAGTGANVLTF
.,TRBV2,TRBJ1-6,.,15,TGTGCCAGCAGTGTACAGAGCTCCTATAATTCACCCCTCCACTTT,CASSVQSSYNSPLHF
TRBD1,TRBV19,TRBJ1-1,.,15,TGTGCCAGTAGTATGGAGGGACAGGGATTTACTGAAGCTTTCTTT,CASSMEGQGFTEAFF
.,TRBV6-1,TRBJ1-2,few,11,TGTGCCAGCAGTGACGCGGGAGGCTACACCTTC,CASSDAGGYTF
.,TRBV7-2,TRBJ1-2,.,14,TGTGCCAGCAATAACGGGGCCAACCTAAAAGGCTACACCTTC,CASNNGANLKGYTF
TRBD2,TRBV2,TRBJ2-3,.,17,TGTGCCAGCAGTGAAGTGGGACTAGCGGGAGGAGGTGGGACGCAGTATTTT,CASSEVGLAGGGGTQYF
TRBD2,TRBV2,TRBJ2-7,.,14,TGTGCCAGCAATCGACTAGCGGAATCCTACGAGCAGTACTTC,CASNRLAESYEQYF
TRBD1,TRBV6-2/TRBV6-3,TRBJ1-5,once,16,TGTGCCAGCAGCCTACTCGGGACAGGGAACAATCAGCCCCAGCATTTT,CASSLLGTGNNQPQHF
TRBD1,TRBV5-1,TRBJ1-1,.,16,TGCGCCAGCAGCCCCGGACAGGGCGGGTTATTCACTGAAGCTTTCTTT,CASSPGQGGLFTEAFF
.,TRBV12-3/TRBV12-4,TRBJ2-2,.,13,TGTGCCAGCAGTTCTCAACTAGCCGGGGAGCTGTTTTTT,CASSSQLAGELFF
TRBD2,TRBV5-5,TRBJ2-3,.,15,TGTGCCAGCACCCTGAGGAGCGGGGGAGGAGATACGCAGTATTTT,CASTLRSGGGDTQYF
.,TRBV27,TRBJ2-1,.,15,TGTGCCAGCAGTCCCGTGGCTAGCTTAGGGAATGAGCAGTTCTTC,CASSPVASLGNEQFF
TRBD1,TRBV29-1,TRBJ2-1,.,13,TGCAGCGTTGGGACAGGGGGCTACAATGAGCAGTTCTTC,CSVGTGGYNEQFF